The T cell receptor beta chain described here comes from a study of shared clonotypes between healthy human individuals (dated by TCRdb to 2020 to 2021). For context, the study as a whole: Two women and a few men aged 18 to 49 years were included in the cohort. To estimate repertoire size and how much clonotypes are shared between individuals, the study performed deep sequencing of blood TCR repertoires from a few healthy adults. For each donor, CD4 naive and CD4 memory were each run on three plates, CD8 naive on two plates, and CD8 memory on one plate. To increase sequencing depth and limit assay-specific biases, TCR repertoire library preparation and sequencing were carried out by different laboratories using diverse techniques. Leukapheresis yielded between about 0.85 and 10 billion PBMCs per donor.

Using the deep immunoSEQ assay, TCR CDR3 regions were amplified from genomic DNA by multiplex PCR. Extracted genomic DNA from each cell subset was distributed evenly across all wells of several immunoSEQ 96-well plates, and each plate was treated as a replicate. For sorted subsets, roughly 0.2 ug genomic DNA, equal to 30,000 or so T cell genomes, was loaded into each replicate PCR. Purified libraries were measured with a Qubit 3.0 fluorometer, size-checked on a Bioanalyzer 2100, and measured again with the KAPA Library Quantification kit. Every immunoSEQ 96-well plate was sequenced on a dedicated single-read 150-cycle Illumina NextSeq 550 flow cell. Under the source paper's analysis protocol: Because the immunoSEQ output held only junctional sequences and lacked quality scores, the filtering could not match the filtering applied to full-length reads. Sequences were annotated with PyIR, a Python wrapper for IgBLAST v1.9, using IMGT germline references to assign V/J genes and CDR3. Reads were filtered out if the reads had weak V/J assignments (E-value above 1e-6), no CDR3, stop codons, out-of-frame junctions, or ambiguous translated residues. V3J clonotypes were defined by identical inferred V gene, J gene, and CDR3 amino acid sequence. Percentage overlap between repertoires was computed as shared unique clonotypes divided by the size of the smaller repertoire. Three approaches were used to assess repertoire richness: RTK rarefaction, the Chao1 estimator, and Recon v2.1 estimates of unobserved clonotypes. OLGA was used to compute generation probabilities for all TCRbeta clonotypes that the gDNA method yielded from several donors. TCRdb holds this immuneACCESS table with in-frame rearrangements only. Some clones are missing; in checked studies, unresolved V genes explain under half, and the rest has no known cause. V, J and clone size are taken as reported in that table, and D and trimming were inferred from the DNA itself. For this sample the table gives a few million clones, of which approximately 90% were detected only once. The ten largest clones take up over 0.12% of the sample.

Overall results and qualifications from the work: The genetic and exposure-history diversity represented was limited by the small number of donors. Naive subsets generally had larger estimated clonotype richness than memory subsets did. Only blood was sampled, and tissue TCR repertoires likely differ from those in blood. Compared with non-shared clonotypes, clonotypes shared by all four sorted-subset donors had higher generation probabilities. When a few donors were compared, the shared fraction of clonotypes was around 5% for naive CD4, roughly 3.3% for naive CD8, roughly 2.5% for memory CD4, and roughly 0.43% for memory CD8. Incomplete sequencing was indicated by rarefaction of sorted-subset datasets, despite the large sequencing depth. Pairwise subsampling indicated that sequencing depth was expected to affect the degree of clonotype sharing among donors.

The CDR3 covers 13 residues, taking in both the cysteine and the phenylalanine. Only CDR3 DNA is held: 39 bases, read in frame from base 1. V and J are trimmed by 3 bases and 3 bases, and the gene matches miss 0 bases of the junction. The germline V gene (reference sequence) specifies SGHNT as CDR1 and YYREEE as CDR2. Note on this clone: Its antigen remains unidentified. No base-level quality is on record; no much larger clone is a single base apart.

Donors were healthy HIV-negative adults with no recently reported acute infections or vaccinations. Every donor was a Caucasian adult residing in Nashville, Tennessee, USA. Magnetic negative selection was used to enrich CD4+ T cells, after which naive cells were positively selected on CD45RA and the negative fraction became the memory subset. After blood collection by leukapheresis, PBMCs were isolated using Ficoll-Histopaque density gradient centrifugation and then cryopreserved in the vapor phase of liquid nitrogen. Purity and quantity of every magnetically sorted T cell population were checked by analytical flow cytometry. Genomic DNA was isolated from each sorted fraction and quantified by UV absorbance on a Nanodrop 2000c.

Sequenced: naive CD4+ T cells sorted from blood. Explained via the paper, the cell subset or site label denotes: CD45RA+ positively selected. Rearrangement joined TRBV5-4 to TRBJ1-3, with 7 junctional bases fitting TRBD1. The sequence came from a young man in good health. The DNA sequence is given as TGTGCCAGCAGCTGGACAGGTGGAAACACCATATATTTT. It specifies CASSWTGGNTIYF.